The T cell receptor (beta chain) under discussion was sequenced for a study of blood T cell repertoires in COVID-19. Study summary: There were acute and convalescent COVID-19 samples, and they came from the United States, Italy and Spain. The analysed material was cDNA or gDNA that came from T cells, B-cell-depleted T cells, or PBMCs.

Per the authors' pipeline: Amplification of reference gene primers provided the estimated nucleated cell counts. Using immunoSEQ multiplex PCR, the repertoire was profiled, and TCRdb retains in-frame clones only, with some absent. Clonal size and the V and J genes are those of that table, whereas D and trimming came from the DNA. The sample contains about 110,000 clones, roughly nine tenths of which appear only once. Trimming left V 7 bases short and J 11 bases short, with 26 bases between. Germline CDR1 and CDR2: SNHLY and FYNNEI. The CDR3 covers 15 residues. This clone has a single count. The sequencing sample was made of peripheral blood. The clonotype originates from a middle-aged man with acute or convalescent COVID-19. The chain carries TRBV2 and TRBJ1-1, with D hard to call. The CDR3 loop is CASTTYRGSPERAFF. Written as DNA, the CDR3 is TGTGCCAGCACTACATACCGAGGGTCTCCCGAGCGGGCTTTCTTT.